The 30 T cell receptor beta chains presented below share a single source sample, sequenced in a study of human T cells and chemical hapten exposure. Time point denoted: patch test 3, about 24 weeks after DPC sensitization. Regarding treatment: therapeutic diphenylcyclopropenone sensitization with weekly scalp DPC. In TCRdb, the RACE reads were re-called with MiXCR into one record per CDR3 protein. The top ten clones hold around 3.8% of a sample with tens of thousands of distinct CDR3 sequences, less than 14% of them seen once. The sample in question was whole blood, obtained in connection with sensitization to the hapten diphenylcyclopropenone (DPC). These receptors originate from a woman aged 50 to 65 with alopecia areata. Some clones in this sample may be carry-over from other donors' samples.

The chain links TRBV9 to TRBJ2-2, with D possibly being TRBD1 (5 bases). V lost 4 bases, J lost 4 bases, and 14 bases lay in between. The germline V gene encodes CDR1 SGDLS and CDR2 YYNGEE. This CDR3 is 15 amino acids long. CDR3 amino acids: CASSPSTVLTGELFF. In DNA form, the CDR3 reads TGTGCCAGCAGCCCGTCGACAGTTCTCACCGGGGAGCTGTTTTTT.

This clonotype was seen at least ten times. The chain is built from TRBV5-1 and TRBJ2-1, with D unresolved. Trimming took 0 bases from V and 3 from J, leaving 13 bases between them. Germline values: CDR1 SGHRS, CDR2 YFSETQ. This CDR3 comprises 16 residues. The DNA for the CDR3 is TGCGCCAGCAGCTTGGGGGCCAGCGTTGGCTACAATGAGCAGTTCTTC. Residues: CASSLGASVGYNEQFF.

This clonotype was picked up a small number of times. This rearrangement joins TRBV7-9 to TRBJ2-1; TRBD1 aligns across 7 bases. The length of the CDR3 is 15 residues. The V gene's germline CDR1 is SEHNR and CDR2 FQNEAQ (reference sequence). J was trimmed by 6 bases and V by 5 bases; bases with no gene match: 10. CDR3 sequence (DNA): TGTGCCAGCAGCCTCAGGGGGAATTTGGGCAATGAGCAGTTCTTC. Translating gives CASSLRGNLGNEQFF.

Ten or more counts support this clonotype. The V and J genes are TRBV28 and TRBJ2-2, with TRBD2 as a possible D gene (6 bases). Germline V CDR1 and CDR2: MDHEN, SYDVKM. The CDR3 extends over 15 amino acids. Trimming shortened V by 3 bases and J by 2 bases, and 10 bases separated the two germline ends. The CDR3 region is CASSFRDSNTGELFF. CDR3 nucleotides: TGTGCCAGCAGTTTCCGGGACTCTAACACCGGGGAGCTGTTTTTT.

The sample holds many counts of this clonotype. The chain carries TRBV7-2 and TRBJ2-6; the D is unclear. The CDR3 totals 14 residues. Germline V gene data show CDR1 as SGHTA and CDR2 as FQGNSA. With 5 bases removed from V and 3 bases from J, the gap between germline ends came to 8 bases. The CDR3 is CASSQGGGANVLTF. The CDR3 DNA sequence: TGTGCCAGCAGCCAAGGTGGTGGGGCCAACGTCCTGACTTTC.

This clonotype was observed at least ten times. The chain uses TRBV6-6 and TRBJ1-3; tentatively, D is TRBD1 (5 bases). Germline V lookup: CDR1 MNHNY, CDR2 SVGAGI (reference sequence). This CDR3 comprises 14 residues. V was shortened by 6 bases and J by 1 base, with 10 bases between the two germline ends. The CDR3 region is CASSAAGSGNTIYF. CDR3 nucleotides: TGTGCCAGCAGCGCGGCAGGGTCTGGAAACACCATATATTTT.

This sequence joins TRBV29-1 and TRBJ2-5; weak D call: TRBD1 (5 bases). This CDR3 region has 12 residues. Germline-derived CDR1 and CDR2 are SQVTM and ANQGSEA. V gave up 3 bases and J gave up 5 bases, with 10 bases separating them. The CDR3 reads CSVEVDIETQYF. The CDR3 DNA sequence: TGCAGCGTTGAGGTGGACATCGAGACCCAGTACTTC.

V is TRBV5-1 and J is TRBJ2-2; D unclear. This CDR3 has 15 residues. Germline V CDR1 and CDR2: SGHRS, YFSETQ. With 0 bases removed from V and 4 bases from J, the gap between germline ends came to 10 bases. CDR3 amino acids: CASSLDRMATGELFF. DNA of the CDR3: TGCGCCAGCAGCTTGGACAGAATGGCCACCGGGGAGCTGTTTTTT.

Comment on this clonotype: This sequence may be a read error, since a much larger clone differs from it by one base. This chain links TRBV6-4 with TRBJ1-1; D remains unclear. Germline CDR1 and CDR2: MRHNA and SNTAGT. The CDR3 consists of 13 residues. V dropped 10 bases and J dropped 5 bases, with 17 bases sitting between them. Written as DNA, the CDR3 is TGTGCCACCCACCGAGGGAGAGATACTGAAGCTTTCTTT. Amino acids: CATHRGRDTEAFF.

A remark on this clonotype: A single base separates this from a much larger clone, so it may be a read error. V gene TRBV11-2 combines with J gene TRBJ2-7; the match to TRBD1 covers 9 bases. Per the germline V gene, CDR1 is SGHAT and CDR2 is FQNNGV. CDR3 length equals 13 residues. CDR3 in DNA: TGTGCCGGCAGCGCGGACAGGGGTTACGAGCAGTACTTC. Encoded protein: CAGSADRGYEQYF.

The chain joins TRBV29-1 to TRBJ2-1; D ambiguous. This CDR3 has 14 residues. Germline CDR1 and CDR2: SQVTM and ANQGSEA. Trimming took 6 bases from V and 3 from J, leaving 15 bases between them. The CDR3 sequence: CSVYSTRVYNEQFF. CDR3 bases: TGCAGCGTCTATTCGACCCGGGTCTACAATGAGCAGTTCTTC.

This clonotype has more than one count but fewer than ten. The rearrangement uses TRBV3-1 and TRBJ2-7; TRBD1 agrees at 7 bases. The trim removed 4 bases at V and 4 bases at J, leaving 4 bases unmatched. Germline V gives CDR1 LGHDT, CDR2 YNNKEL (reference sequence). The CDR3 sequence is 13 residues long. CDR3 DNA sequence: TGTGCCAGCAGCCGTGGGACAGTATACGAGCAGTACTTC. Amino acids: CASSRGTVYEQYF.

This clonotype occurred a few times. The chain carries TRBV19 and TRBJ2-5, with TRBD2 matching over 7 bases. V lost 9 bases and J lost 4; bases outside the gene matches: 14. Germline V gives CDR1 LNHDA, CDR2 SQIVND (reference sequence). The CDR3 has 15 residues. CDR3 DNA sequence: TGTGCCAGCAAAACATGGGGGGGAGAGGGAGAGACCCAGTACTTC. It codes for CASKTWGGEGETQYF.

This clonotype was seen repeatedly, ten times or more. V gene TRBV28 combines with J gene TRBJ2-5; the D call may be TRBD1 or TRBD2 (7 bases each). V was shortened by 7 bases and J by 7 bases, with 16 bases between the two germline ends. Germline values: CDR1 MDHEN, CDR2 SYDVKM. This CDR3 is built from 13 residues. CDR3: CASTGGGPSTQYF. The CDR3 DNA reads TGTGCCAGCACAGGGGGAGGGCCGTCGACCCAGTACTTC.

This clonotype was observed many times. The rearrangement links TRBV6-5 to TRBJ2-7; no clear D gene. The V and J ends lost 2 bases and 1 base respectively, with 18 bases between them. CDR3 length: 17 amino acids. The germline V gene encodes CDR1 MNHEY and CDR2 SVGAGI. This CDR3 reads CASSYAGSRHESYEQYF. In nucleotides, the CDR3 is TGTGCCAGCAGTTACGCCGGCTCTAGGCACGAATCCTACGAGCAGTACTTC.

This clonotype has at least ten counts. The chain employs TRBV19 and TRBJ2-5; no clear D. The germline gives CDR1 LNHDA, CDR2 SQIVND (reference sequence). The CDR3 extends over 12 amino acids. Between the trimmed V and J ends, which lost 6 bases and 2 bases, there was a span of 7 bases. CDR3 nucleotide sequence: TGTGCCAGTAGCTCTTGGCAAGAGACCCAGTACTTC. Translated: CASSSWQETQYF.

This clonotype has only a few counts. This CDR3 reads CASSYYRDREVMGNQPQHF. CDR3 coding DNA: TGTGCCAGCAGTTACTACCGGGACAGGGAGGTTATGGGCAATCAGCCCCAGCATTTT. J is TRBJ1-5 and V is TRBV6-2 or TRBV6-3; TRBD1 agrees at 9 bases. The germline CDR1 and CDR2 sequences are MNHEY and SVGEGT. This CDR3 is built from 19 residues. The trim removed 1 base at V and 2 bases at J, leaving 12 bases unmatched.

In its sample, this clonotype was seen a few times. The rearrangement links TRBV28 to TRBJ2-7, with 14 bases lining up with TRBD2. The CDR3 covers 15 residues. V gave up 2 bases and J gave up 10 bases; unmatched junction bases: 7. CDR1 is MDHEN, CDR2 SYDVKM, per germline. CDR3 nucleotides: TGTGCCAGCAGTTTAGGGCGACTAGCGGGAGGGCCCCAGTACTTC. As protein: CASSLGRLAGGPQYF.

This clonotype was counted many times. The chain is built from TRBV11-2 and TRBJ2-7; no firm D call. The V and J ends lost 5 bases and 2 bases respectively, with 22 bases between them. This CDR3 region has 17 residues. The germline V gene has CDR1 SGHAT and CDR2 FQNNGV. CDR3 bases: TGTGCCAGCAGCCGCAAGGTCGTGCATACCAATCCCTACGAGCAGTACTTC. Translated: CASSRKVVHTNPYEQYF.

In this sample, this clonotype turned up many times. J is TRBJ2-5 and V is TRBV12-3 or TRBV12-4, with D possibly being TRBD1 or TRBD2 (5 bases each). The CDR3 length is 15 residues. V was cut by 5 bases and J by 5 bases, with 18 bases left in between. The CDR3 bases are TGTGCCAGCAGTCCCTTTTGGGGGAGAGTCGAGACCCAGTACTTC. Its translation: CASSPFWGRVETQYF.

The table lists this clonotype with a few counts. The chain employs TRBV3-1 and TRBJ1-1; D is uncertain. V gave up 1 base and J gave up 5 bases, with 14 bases separating them. CDR1 and CDR2 (germline): LGHDT, YNNKEL (reference sequence). The length of the CDR3 is 15 residues. The CDR3 nucleotides read TGTGCCAGCAGCCAAGGGCAGGTTCGGGGAACTGAAGCTTTCTTT. It encodes CASSQGQVRGTEAFF.

Ten or more counts support this clonotype. The genes are TRBV12-3 or TRBV12-4 and TRBJ2-7, with TRBD2 matching over 8 bases. This CDR3 has 13 residues. Unmatched junction bases numbered 3, after V lost 2 bases and J lost 6 bases. The CDR3 here is CASSLLAGVEQYF. DNA for the CDR3: TGTGCCAGCAGTTTACTAGCGGGTGTCGAGCAGTACTTC.

This chain connects TRBV7-2 to TRBJ1-1; tentatively, D is TRBD1 (5 bases). From germline, CDR1 is SGHTA and CDR2 FQGNSA. The CDR3 is 14 amino acids. Trimming removed 5 bases from V and 0 bases from J, with 10 bases in between. CDR3 nucleotides: TGTGCCAGCAGCCTTGGGGCCGTGAACACTGAAGCTTTCTTT. Its protein is CASSLGAVNTEAFF.

This chain uses TRBV6-6 with TRBJ2-1; the match to TRBD2 covers 11 bases. There are 14 residues in the CDR3. Germline CDR1 is MNHNY and CDR2 is SVGAGI (reference sequence). V gave up 6 bases and J gave up 4 bases; unmatched junction bases: 2. DNA of the CDR3: TGTGCCAGCAGAACTAGCGGGAGTTACAATGAGCAGTTCTTC. This codes for CASRTSGSYNEQFF.

This clonotype was observed a handful of times. This sequence joins TRBV7-3 and TRBJ1-1, with D unclear. V shed 2 bases and J shed 6 bases, with 10 bases lying between them. Germline assignment: CDR1 SGHTA and CDR2 FQGTGA. CDR3 size: 13 residues. CDR3: CASSLFEGSEAFF. The CDR3 region has the DNA TGTGCCAGCAGCTTATTTGAGGGATCTGAAGCTTTCTTT. The full variable domain, its missing parts supplied by reference TRBV7-3 and TRBJ1-1, is GAGVSQTPSNKVTEKGKYVELRCDPISGHTALYWYRQSLGQGPEFLIYFQGTGAADDSGLPNDRFFAVRPEGSVSTLKIQRTERGDSAVYLCASSLFEGSEAFFGQGTRLTVV.

This clonotype was counted a few times. The chain recombines TRBV7-2 with TRBJ2-3; D gene unclear. V was cut by 5 bases and J by 5 bases, with 5 bases left in between. The CDR3 totals 11 residues. The germline gives CDR1 SGHTA, CDR2 FQGNSA. Written as DNA, the CDR3 is TGTGCCAGCAGCCGTCAAGATACGCAGTATTTT. Amino acid sequence: CASSRQDTQYF.

In the case of this clonotype: A much larger clone differs from this one at a single base, so this may be a read error. The rearrangement uses TRBV6-1 and TRBJ1-6, with a tentative D call TRBD1 (5 bases). Germline assignment: CDR1 MNHNS and CDR2 SASEGT. V dropped 3 bases and J dropped 6 bases, with 12 bases sitting between them. CDR3 length equals 15 residues. CDR3 residues: CASSDQAGSNSPLHF. Written as DNA, the CDR3 is TGTGCCAGCAGTGATCAGGCAGGGAGTAATTCACCCCTCCACTTT.

At least ten counts were recorded for this clonotype. The chain uses TRBV7-2 and TRBJ1-1; D ambiguous. This CDR3 has 13 residues. V was shortened by 2 bases and J by 6 bases, with 10 bases between the two germline ends. Germline-derived CDR1 and CDR2 are SGHTA and FQGNSA. The CDR3 spells CASSLLGYSEAFF. The CDR3 DNA sequence: TGTGCCAGCAGCTTATTAGGGTACTCTGAAGCTTTCTTT.

There are a few counts of this clonotype. J is TRBJ2-7 and V is TRBV11-2; 7 bases agree with TRBD1. The CDR3 totals 15 residues. Germline CDR1 SGHAT, CDR2 FQNNGV. Germline trimming cut 7 bases from V and 1 base from J; bases unmatched to any gene: 10. CDR3 amino acids: CASNSETGLSYEQYF. The CDR3 DNA follows: TGTGCCAGCAACTCCGAGACAGGGCTTTCCTACGAGCAGTACTTC.

This clonotype was recorded at least ten times. This chain connects TRBV6-5 to TRBJ2-5; 7 bases match TRBD2. The V segment lost 6 bases and the J segment 2 bases; nucleotides outside the gene matches: 6. Germline CDR1 MNHEY, CDR2 SVGAGI. CDR3 length: 14 amino acids. The CDR3, as DNA: TGTGCCAGCAGCCCGGGGGGACCTCAAGAGACCCAGTACTTC. This translates into CASSPGGPQETQYF.